Each of the 6 T cell receptor beta chains below was sequenced from the same sample in a study of metastatic and nonmetastatic thyroid tumors. TCRdb re-clonotyped the PCR reads through MiXCR. The sample has 30,000 to 35,000 clones, less than 30% seen once; the top ten hold 25% to 35%. Nobody among the patients had been given any treatment before thyroid surgery. Sequencing was performed on blood. Receptors originate from a female donor with papillary thyroid cancer or a benign thyroid nodule (not recorded which). Some clones in this sample may be carry-over from other donors' samples.

J is TRBJ2-6 and V is TRBV9, with TRBD2 matching 8 bases. CDR3 length equals 15 residues. With 3 bases clipped from V and 3 bases from J, the junction kept 2 bases outside the gene matches. Germline V gene lookup returns CDR1 SGDLS and CDR2 YYNGEE. Here the CDR3 reads CASSGLAGGANVLTF. CDR3 nucleotide sequence: TGTGCCAGCAGCGGGCTAGCGGGTGGGGCCAACGTCCTGACTTTC. The whole variable domain, remainder taken from reference TRBV9 and TRBJ2-6, is DSGVTQTPKHLITATGQRVTLRCSPRSGDLSVYWYQQSLDQGLQFLIQYYNGEERAKGNILERFSAQQFPDLHSELNLSSLELGDSALYFCASSGLAGGANVLTFGAGSRLTVL.

This clone was counted only a few times. This rearrangement joins TRBV24-1 to TRBJ2-5, with D perhaps TRBD2 (6 bases). This CDR3 is built from 13 residues. The V gene lost 8 bases and the J gene lost 3 bases, with 12 bases spanning the gap. Germline CDR1 is KGHDR and CDR2 is SFDVKD. The CDR3 sequence is CATTSASEETQYF. The CDR3 coding sequence is TGTGCCACCACTTCGGCTAGCGAAGAGACCCAGTACTTC.

This chain uses TRBV20-1 with TRBJ1-1, with 11 bases fitting TRBD1. Germline assignment: CDR1 DFQATT and CDR2 SNEGSKA (reference sequence). CDR3 length: 15 residues. J was trimmed by 4 bases and V by 6 bases; bases with no gene match: 10. DNA for the CDR3: TGCAGTGCGGCCGCCCCGGGACAGGGGGGCACTGAAGCTTTCTTT. It codes for CSAAAPGQGGTEAFF.

This clone was seen ten or more times. V usage is TRBV7-6 and J usage is TRBJ1-3, with D hard to call. Trimming took 4 bases from V and 0 from J, leaving 7 bases between them. CDR1 is SGHVS and CDR2 is FNYEAQ in the germline V gene. The CDR3 totals 14 residues. CDR3 sequence reads: CASSSTVSGNTIYF. The DNA for the CDR3 is TGTGCCAGCAGCTCGACGGTCTCTGGAAACACCATATATTTT. The full variable domain, completed using reference TRBV7-6 and TRBJ1-3, is GAGVSQSPRYKVTKRGQDVALRCDPISGHVSLYWYRQALGQGPEFLTYFNYEAQQDKSGLPNDRFSAERPEGSISTLTIQRTEQRDSAMYRCASSSTVSGNTIYFGEGSWLTVV.

This clone has just one count. The rearrangement joins TRBV20-1 to TRBJ2-5; TRBD1 matches at 7 bases. CDR1 is DFQATT, CDR2 SNEGSKA, per germline (reference sequence). V shed 5 bases and J 7 bases; nucleotides not matched to a gene: 13. The CDR3 runs 14 residues. CDR3 protein: CSAGLVDRSGTQYF. Written as DNA, the CDR3 is TGCAGTGCTGGACTGGTGGACAGGTCGGGGACCCAGTACTTC.

This clone was detected only a few times. CDR3 region: CASSDTGGADTQYF. As DNA, the CDR3 is TGTGCCAGCAGTGATACGGGGGGAGCAGATACGCAGTATTTT. The rearrangement links TRBV6-4 to TRBJ2-3; TRBD2 matches at 7 bases. V shed 3 bases, J shed 4 bases, and the junction held 4 bases outside the gene matches. Germline lookup yields CDR1 MRHNA and CDR2 SNTAGT. The CDR3 has 14 amino acids.